These T cell receptor beta chains were read from a single sample in a study of T-cell memory formation after mild COVID-19. Using its own MiXCR run on the 5' RACE reads, TCRdb lists one record per CDR3 protein. Of some 440,000 distinct CDR3 sequences in the sample, 20% to 25% were seen once. Sequencing was performed on PBMCs or a T cell subset sorted from them (not recorded which). These receptors were collected from an adult woman who had mild COVID-19 (a few samples of this study predate the infection). Cell type and time point are not known. CDR3s include the opening cysteine and the closing phenylalanine or tryptophan. The order of the fields is V gene, D gene, J gene, clone size, CDR3 DNA, CDR3 protein. D genes are given only for firm matches. Where a row states a size, it is once, few, many or the class of an expanded clone; other rows omit it.

V gene: TRBV2
D gene: TRBD1
J gene: TRBJ2-7
clone size: .
CDR3 DNA: TGTGCCACGGACCGGGACAGGGGGACCTACGAGCAGTACTTC
CDR3 protein: CATDRDRGTYEQYF

V gene: TRBV6-1
D gene: TRBD2
J gene: TRBJ2-3
clone size: .
CDR3 DNA: TGTGCCAGCAGAGATAGCGGGGGGCCCACATATACGCAGTATTTT
CDR3 protein: CASRDSGGPTYTQYF

V gene: TRBV3-1
D gene: .
J gene: TRBJ2-1
clone size: .
CDR3 DNA: TGTGCCAGCAGCCAATCGGAGCGGGCCCCGCGATCGATTGAGCAGTTCTTC
CDR3 protein: CASSQSERAPRSIEQFF

V gene: TRBV9
D gene: TRBD2
J gene: TRBJ2-1
clone size: .
CDR3 DNA: TGTGCCAGCAGCGTAGGGATGAGCGGGAACCACCCCAGAACCTACAATGAGCAGTTCTTC
CDR3 protein: CASSVGMSGNHPRTYNEQFF

V gene: TRBV3-1
D gene: TRBD1
J gene: TRBJ2-3
clone size: .
CDR3 DNA: TGTGCCAGCAGCCAAGAGATAGGCGGACAGGTATATTTT
CDR3 protein: CASSQEIGGQVYF

V gene: TRBV7-2
D gene: TRBD2
J gene: TRBJ2-5
clone size: .
CDR3 DNA: TGTGCCAGCAGCTTACTCGGGAGGGGAGAGACCCAGTACTTC
CDR3 protein: CASSLLGRGETQYF

V gene: TRBV5-6
D gene: .
J gene: TRBJ2-1
clone size: few
CDR3 DNA: TGTGCCAGCAGCTTGAGACAGAGCTCCTACAATGAGCAGTTCTTC
CDR3 protein: CASSLRQSSYNEQFF

V gene: TRBV24-1
D gene: .
J gene: TRBJ2-1
clone size: few
CDR3 DNA: TGTGCCACCAGCCGGGACCTGCAGGGAAGGAATGAGCAGTTCTTC
CDR3 protein: CATSRDLQGRNEQFF

V gene: TRBV27
D gene: .
J gene: TRBJ2-1
clone size: .
CDR3 DNA: TGTGCCAGCATGAAGGGGGGGGAGCAGTTCTTC
CDR3 protein: CASMKGGEQFF

V gene: TRBV11-3
D gene: TRBD2
J gene: TRBJ2-3
clone size: .
CDR3 DNA: TGTGCCAGCAGCTTGGGCGGGACTAGCGGGAGTGCGACAGATACGCAGTATTTT
CDR3 protein: CASSLGGTSGSATDTQYF

V gene: TRBV7-9
D gene: .
J gene: TRBJ2-2
clone size: few
CDR3 DNA: TGTGCCAGCAGCCCGGACACTTTTGGCACCGGGGAGCTGTTTTTT
CDR3 protein: CASSPDTFGTGELFF

V gene: TRBV6-1
D gene: .
J gene: TRBJ2-3
clone size: few
CDR3 DNA: TGTGCCAGCAGTGAAGACCCGACTTTGGCTTCAGATACGCAGTATTTT
CDR3 protein: CASSEDPTLASDTQYF

V gene: TRBV18
D gene: .
J gene: TRBJ2-7
clone size: .
CDR3 DNA: TGTGCCAGCAAGTTACGGGAGAGCTCCTACGAGCAGTACTTC
CDR3 protein: CASKLRESSYEQYF

V gene: TRBV3-1
D gene: .
J gene: TRBJ2-7
clone size: .
CDR3 DNA: TGTGCCAGCAGCCTTGGACAGACCTCCTACGAGCAGTACTTC
CDR3 protein: CASSLGQTSYEQYF

V gene: TRBV3-1
D gene: .
J gene: TRBJ1-3
clone size: few
CDR3 DNA: TGTGCCAGCAGCCGTGACTCCTCTGGAAACACCATATATTTT
CDR3 protein: CASSRDSSGNTIYF

V gene: TRBV20-1
D gene: TRBD2
J gene: TRBJ2-7
clone size: few
CDR3 DNA: TGCAGTGCTAGAGATCCAAGCGGGAGGGCCAACTACGAGCAGTACTTC
CDR3 protein: CSARDPSGRANYEQYF

V gene: TRBV12-3/TRBV12-4
D gene: .
J gene: TRBJ2-2
clone size: .
CDR3 DNA: TGTGCCAGCAGCCACAACAGGGGACTATTCACCGGGGAGCTGTTTTTT
CDR3 protein: CASSHNRGLFTGELFF

V gene: TRBV3-1
D gene: .
J gene: TRBJ2-1
clone size: .
CDR3 DNA: TGTGCCAGCGGCAATGCGGCCCCGGGGTTCTTC
CDR3 protein: CASGNAAPGFF

V gene: TRBV20-1
D gene: TRBD1
J gene: TRBJ1-2
clone size: many
CDR3 DNA: TGCAGTGCGCGCCCCGCGCCCTCAGGGGGCGTCGGCTATGGCTACACCTTC
CDR3 protein: CSARPAPSGGVGYGYTF

V gene: TRBV7-9
D gene: .
J gene: TRBJ2-1
clone size: few
CDR3 DNA: TGTGCCAGCAGCTCCCCTCACACGGGCGGGACCAATGAGCAGTTCTTC
CDR3 protein: CASSSPHTGGTNEQFF

V gene: TRBV18
D gene: .
J gene: TRBJ1-1
clone size: few
CDR3 DNA: TGTGCCAGCTCACCAGAATCCGAGGGCAGGACTGAAGCTTTCTTT
CDR3 protein: CASSPESEGRTEAFF

V gene: TRBV4-1
D gene: TRBD2
J gene: TRBJ2-3
clone size: few
CDR3 DNA: TGCGCCAGCAGCCAAGATCGACTAGCGTATAGCACAGATACGCAGTATTTT
CDR3 protein: CASSQDRLAYSTDTQYF

V gene: TRBV20-1
D gene: .
J gene: TRBJ2-7
clone size: .
CDR3 DNA: TGCAGTGCAACCCCCCGGGACGCCCGCGGTGAGCAGTACTTC
CDR3 protein: CSATPRDARGEQYF

V gene: TRBV10-3
D gene: .
J gene: TRBJ1-3
clone size: .
CDR3 DNA: TGTGCCATCATGAGGGATACGACTGGAAACACCATATATTTT
CDR3 protein: CAIMRDTTGNTIYF

V gene: TRBV6-1
D gene: TRBD1
J gene: TRBJ1-3
clone size: few
CDR3 DNA: TGTGCCAGCAGTGAAGCGGGGACAGGGACGACGTCTGGAAACACCATATATTTT
CDR3 protein: CASSEAGTGTTSGNTIYF

V gene: TRBV12-3/TRBV12-4
D gene: .
J gene: TRBJ2-1
clone size: .
CDR3 DNA: TGTGCCAGCAGTCGGCGGGGCCCCTACAATGAGCAGTTCTTC
CDR3 protein: CASSRRGPYNEQFF

V gene: TRBV29-1
D gene: .
J gene: TRBJ1-2
clone size: .
CDR3 DNA: TGCAGCGTTGGCCCCTCGAGGGATGGCTACACCTTC
CDR3 protein: CSVGPSRDGYTF

V gene: TRBV6-2/TRBV6-3
D gene: .
J gene: TRBJ2-2
clone size: .
CDR3 DNA: TGTGCCAGCAGTTACTCGTTTTTGGAGGGGGACACCGGGGAGCTGTTTTTT
CDR3 protein: CASSYSFLEGDTGELFF

V gene: TRBV4-1
D gene: .
J gene: TRBJ2-7
clone size: .
CDR3 DNA: TGCGCCAGCAGCCAAGAATCGGCGGAGACCTACGAGCAGTACTTC
CDR3 protein: CASSQESAETYEQYF

V gene: TRBV6-2/TRBV6-3
D gene: TRBD1
J gene: TRBJ1-1
clone size: .
CDR3 DNA: TGTGCCAGCATCACTGGACAGGGAAAAGCTTTCTTT
CDR3 protein: CASITGQGKAFF

V gene: TRBV7-7
D gene: .
J gene: TRBJ2-7
clone size: .
CDR3 DNA: TGTGCCAGCAGCTTAGGGGCAGGGCGACTTGGGGAGCAGTACTTC
CDR3 protein: CASSLGAGRLGEQYF

V gene: TRBV27
D gene: .
J gene: TRBJ1-1
clone size: .
CDR3 DNA: TGTGCCAGCAGTCCCCGACAGTCGGGGTTGAACACTGAAGCTTTCTTT
CDR3 protein: CASSPRQSGLNTEAFF

V gene: TRBV4-3
D gene: .
J gene: TRBJ2-3
clone size: .
CDR3 DNA: TGCGCCAGCAGCCAAGATGGGTTGGGCACAGATACGCAGTATTTT
CDR3 protein: CASSQDGLGTDTQYF

V gene: TRBV5-1
D gene: TRBD1
J gene: TRBJ1-1
clone size: .
CDR3 DNA: TGCGCCAGCAAATTATTTCCGGGACAGATGAACACTGAAGCTTTCTTT
CDR3 protein: CASKLFPGQMNTEAFF

V gene: TRBV4-2
D gene: TRBD2
J gene: TRBJ2-3
clone size: .
CDR3 DNA: TGTGCCAGCAGTAGCGGGATTGCAGATACGCAGTATTTT
CDR3 protein: CASSSGIADTQYF

V gene: TRBV4-2
D gene: .
J gene: TRBJ2-5
clone size: .
CDR3 DNA: TGTGCCAGCAGCCAAGACTTCGGCAGGCAAGAGACCCAGTACTTC
CDR3 protein: CASSQDFGRQETQYF

V gene: TRBV7-8
D gene: TRBD2
J gene: TRBJ2-1
clone size: .
CDR3 DNA: TGTGCCAGCAGCTTAAGACTAGCGGGAGTCTCCTACAATGAGCAGTTCTTC
CDR3 protein: CASSLRLAGVSYNEQFF

V gene: TRBV14
D gene: TRBD2
J gene: TRBJ2-3
clone size: .
CDR3 DNA: TGTGCCAGCAGCTTGGGACTAGGAGCAGATACGCAGTATTTT
CDR3 protein: CASSLGLGADTQYF

V gene: TRBV7-6
D gene: TRBD2
J gene: TRBJ2-5
clone size: .
CDR3 DNA: TGTGCCAGCAGCCGGACTAGCGGAGGGACGGCGACCCAGTACTTC
CDR3 protein: CASSRTSGGTATQYF

V gene: TRBV4-3
D gene: .
J gene: TRBJ1-1
clone size: .
CDR3 DNA: TGCGCCAGCAGCCCAAGGGGTGGGGCGGGAGCTTTCTTT
CDR3 protein: CASSPRGGAGAFF

V gene: TRBV20-1
D gene: TRBD1
J gene: TRBJ2-7
clone size: .
CDR3 DNA: TGCAGTGCGGTTGACAGGGACAAAGGGTACGAGCAGTACTTC
CDR3 protein: CSAVDRDKGYEQYF

V gene: TRBV19
D gene: TRBD1
J gene: TRBJ1-1
clone size: .
CDR3 DNA: TGTGCCAGCGACAGGGGGAACACTGAAGCTTTCTTT
CDR3 protein: CASDRGNTEAFF

V gene: TRBV12-3/TRBV12-4
D gene: TRBD1
J gene: TRBJ1-2
clone size: .
CDR3 DNA: TGTGCCAGCAGTCCGGGACAGGGTAAGGGTGGCTACACCTTC
CDR3 protein: CASSPGQGKGGYTF

V gene: TRBV6-5
D gene: TRBD1
J gene: TRBJ1-2
clone size: few
CDR3 DNA: TGTGCCAGCAGTTACACACAGGGGGCGGAGGGTGGCTACACCTTC
CDR3 protein: CASSYTQGAEGGYTF

V gene: TRBV4-3
D gene: .
J gene: TRBJ2-1
clone size: .
CDR3 DNA: TGCGCCAGCAGCCTTTCCAAGCTGAATGAGCAGTTCTTC
CDR3 protein: CASSLSKLNEQFF

V gene: TRBV29-1
D gene: .
J gene: TRBJ2-5
clone size: .
CDR3 DNA: TGCAGCGTTGAACCCAACCGGGAGACCCAGTACTTC
CDR3 protein: CSVEPNRETQYF

V gene: TRBV7-6
D gene: .
J gene: TRBJ2-7
clone size: once
CDR3 DNA: TGTGCCAGCAGCCCTACCAGGGGTCAGTACGAGCAGTACTTC
CDR3 protein: CASSPTRGQYEQYF

V gene: TRBV5-1
D gene: TRBD2
J gene: TRBJ2-7
clone size: .
CDR3 DNA: TGCGCCAGCAGCTCGGGACTAGCGGGAGGGCCCTCCTACGAGCAGTACTTC
CDR3 protein: CASSSGLAGGPSYEQYF

V gene: TRBV20-1
D gene: .
J gene: TRBJ2-2
clone size: .
CDR3 DNA: TGCAGTGCTATGCCGGGTCCCACCGGGGAGCTGTTTTTT
CDR3 protein: CSAMPGPTGELFF

V gene: TRBV4-3
D gene: .
J gene: TRBJ1-2
clone size: few
CDR3 DNA: TGCGCCAGCAGCCAAGATAATGAGGGTTTCTCCGGCTACACCTTC
CDR3 protein: CASSQDNEGFSGYTF

V gene: TRBV7-9
D gene: TRBD1
J gene: TRBJ1-2
clone size: .
CDR3 DNA: TGTGCCAGCAGCTTGCCGACAGGGGGTAACTATGGCTACACCTTC
CDR3 protein: CASSLPTGGNYGYTF

V gene: TRBV12-3/TRBV12-4
D gene: .
J gene: TRBJ2-2
clone size: .
CDR3 DNA: TGTGCCAGCAGCCAGCGGGGCGCGAGCGGGACACCCTTCAGTTTCGGGGAGCTGTTTTTT
CDR3 protein: CASSQRGASGTPFSFGELFF

V gene: TRBV7-2
D gene: .
J gene: TRBJ2-1
clone size: few
CDR3 DNA: TGTGCCAGCAGACGAAGGGGGGTTCGAGAGCAGTTCTTC
CDR3 protein: CASRRRGVREQFF

V gene: TRBV30
D gene: .
J gene: TRBJ2-7
clone size: few
CDR3 DNA: TGTGCCTGGAGAGACAGGTGGCCTAGGGTGGACGAGCAGTACTTC
CDR3 protein: CAWRDRWPRVDEQYF

V gene: TRBV25-1
D gene: TRBD1
J gene: TRBJ2-7
clone size: .
CDR3 DNA: TGTGCCAGCAGAGGCGGACAGGCCGCCTCCTACGAGCAGTACTTC
CDR3 protein: CASRGGQAASYEQYF

V gene: TRBV27
D gene: TRBD1
J gene: TRBJ2-4
clone size: few
CDR3 DNA: TGTGCCAGCAGCCGGGACAGCCGGGGCATTCAGTACTTC
CDR3 protein: CASSRDSRGIQYF

V gene: TRBV18
D gene: .
J gene: TRBJ2-6
clone size: .
CDR3 DNA: TGTGCCAGCTCACCCTGGTCGCTACCAAACCCCTCTGGGGCCAACGTCCTGACTTTC
CDR3 protein: CASSPWSLPNPSGANVLTF

V gene: TRBV3-1
D gene: .
J gene: TRBJ2-1
clone size: .
CDR3 DNA: TGTGCCAGCAGCCAAGATTCGGCACACTGGGGTGAGCAGTTCTTC
CDR3 protein: CASSQDSAHWGEQFF

V gene: TRBV20-1
D gene: .
J gene: TRBJ1-6
clone size: few
CDR3 DNA: TGCAGTGCCCGGACTAGTTATAATTCACCCCTCCACTTT
CDR3 protein: CSARTSYNSPLHF